This is a list of T cell receptor beta chains from one sample in a study of Ad26.COV2.S vaccination and SARS-CoV-2 variants. Measured with immunoSEQ multiplex PCR; TCRdb has only the in-frame clones, and not every one. This sample yields about 350,000 clones, of which around 89% are seen a single time; approximately 5.9% belongs to the top ten. The input for sequencing was peripheral blood, taken in a trial of Ad26.COV2.S vaccine versus placebo. These receptors came from a person aged 18-60 years who received the Ad26.COV2.S COVID-19 vaccine or a placebo. The CDR3 runs from the conserved cysteine through the conserved F or W.

CASSELFVAANQPQHF,TRBV6-1
CASSVAPGANTGELFF,TRBV9
CASSLSSGNPYNEQFF,TRBV7-2
CSVGTGSNQPQHF,TRBV29-1
CSVGRGSDNEQFF,TRBV29-1
CATSRDRRAGQPQHF,TRBV15
CAWSTRQGTYGYTF,TRBV30
CASSIDHREAYEQYF,TRBV19
CASSFRDTGLYF,TRBV7-2
CASHSGGRNEQYF,TRBV27
CASNIGQVLHGYTF,TRBV3-1/TRBV3-2
CASSETGGVDYTF,TRBV6-1
CASSPDRGPYEQYF,TRBV7-2
CASSVGTGTGLLNEKLFF,TRBV9
CASSYFQGLNEKLFF,TRBV19
CACVPGTPPLYGYTF,TRBV28
CASSLFSREQYF,TRBV5-5
CASSESPGANYGYTF,TRBV2
CASSLEGFSYEQYF,TRBV7-8
CASSPNGPYSNQPQHF,TRBV11-2
CASSAIENTGELFF,TRBV5-1
CASSLSTGNNYGYTF,TRBV7-3
CASSTTGSGETQYF,TRBV5-4
CASSFGGSPPNEQFF,TRBV5-4
CASSDGGHDNEQFF,TRBV6-1
CASSMRGPQDTQYF,TRBV19
CASRRIWVDEQYF,TRBV27
CASSSHEGEFF,TRBV7-9
CASSPRGGDLVGELFF,TRBV7-8
CAVPRESYEQYF,TRBV30
CASSYQDRSNGYTF,TRBV6-5
CASSRTRTNTGELFF,TRBV6-2/TRBV6-3
CASRPGLSYEQYF,TRBV14
CASSQVGGTGYGYTF,TRBV4-1
CASGSQTANYGYTF,TRBV12-5
CASSEAKGSYTEAFF,TRBV6-1
CASSYSRQGTQYF,TRBV6-5
CASSVGSPGTVSEQYF,TRBV9
CASSLPSTDTQYF,TRBV7-3
CATSVGSRTGVSYGYTF,TRBV24-1
CASSYRLTSAPETQYF,TRBV6-6
CASSLAGTGYQETQYF,TRBV27
CASSPQQSGTEAFF,TRBV7-6